The 8 T cell receptor beta chains given below trace back to one sample, sequenced in a study of blood T cell repertoires in COVID-19. Method: immunoSEQ multiplex PCR; TCRdb's copy keeps in-frame clones and lacks some. This table holds some 83,000 clones, around 79% found once. The sequenced sample consisted of peripheral blood. These receptor sequences come from a man aged 45-65 years with acute or convalescent COVID-19.

The V call is TRBV6-2 or TRBV6-3, the J call TRBJ1-1; a weak D match, TRBD1 (6 bases). Germline CDR1 and CDR2: MNHEY and SVGEGT. Trimming pared 2 bases from V and 6 bases from J, leaving 10 bases between. The CDR3 runs 13 residues. The CDR3 DNA follows: TGTGCCAGCAGTTACGAGACAGGTTCTGAAGCTTTCTTT. It yields the protein CASSYETGSEAFF.

The chain employs TRBV24-1 and TRBJ2-5; 8 bases are shared with TRBD2. Unmatched junction bases numbered 9, after V lost 3 bases and J lost 7 bases. The germline V gene has CDR1 KGHDR and CDR2 SFDVKD. The CDR3 has 15 amino acids. In DNA, the CDR3 is TGTGCCACCAGTGATGCGGGGGTAGCGGGAAGGACCCAGTACTTC. It encodes CATSDAGVAGRTQYF.

This chain connects TRBV6-5 to TRBJ1-1; 9 bases match TRBD1. The germline CDR1 and CDR2 sequences are MNHEY and SVGAGI. The CDR3 totals 15 residues. Trimming removed 6 bases from V and 1 base from J; junction bases left unmatched: 6. The CDR3 region is CASRSTGGSNTEAFF. In nucleotides, the CDR3 is TGTGCCAGCAGATCCACAGGGGGCTCGAACACTGAAGCTTTCTTT.

The chain couples TRBV15 to TRBJ2-1, with 8 bases aligning to TRBD1. CDR3 size: 15 residues. Germline V gives CDR1 LNHNV, CDR2 YYDKDF (reference sequence). Trimming at V came to 6 bases and at J to 0 bases, leaving 4 bases not matched to a gene. CDR3 loop: CATRPDRGSYNEQFF. The CDR3 nucleotides are TGTGCCACCAGACCCGACAGGGGCTCCTACAATGAGCAGTTCTTC.

The chain employs TRBV5-4 and TRBJ2-7, with 8 nucleotides matching TRBD2. The V segment lost 2 bases and the J segment 5 bases; nucleotides outside the gene matches: 3. This CDR3 has 13 amino acids. CDR1 is SGHNT and CDR2 is YYREEE in the germline V gene (reference sequence). The CDR3 DNA reads as TGTGCCAGCAGCTTCGGACTAGCAGACGAGCAGTACTTC. Its protein product is CASSFGLADEQYF.

V usage is TRBV9 and J usage is TRBJ2-3; 7 bases are a match to TRBD2. The CDR3 runs to 15 residues. Germline lookup yields CDR1 SGDLS and CDR2 YYNGEE. V shed 0 bases, J shed 6 bases, and the junction held 7 bases outside the gene matches. The CDR3 nucleotides are TGTGCCAGCAGCGTAGTGGCGGGAGTGGGGGATACGCAGTATTTT. Translation: CASSVVAGVGDTQYF.

The rearrangement uses TRBV6-6 and TRBJ2-1; TRBD1 matches at 7 bases. V lost 8 bases to trimming and J lost 4 bases; unmatched junction nucleotides: 8. The CDR3 contains 14 residues. The germline gives CDR1 MNHNY, CDR2 SVGAGI (reference sequence). CDR3 loop: CASHPGQRYNEQFF. The CDR3 DNA is TGTGCCAGCCACCCGGGACAGAGGTACAATGAGCAGTTCTTC.

The V gene is TRBV2, the J gene TRBJ2-3, with D tentatively TRBD2 (6 bases). Trimming stripped 8 bases from V and 5 bases from J, with 8 bases between. Germline V gene lookup returns CDR1 SNHLY and CDR2 FYNNEI. The CDR3 is 11 amino acids. The CDR3 reads CASYGGDTQYF. The CDR3 DNA sequence: TGTGCCAGCTACGGGGGAGATACGCAGTATTTT.